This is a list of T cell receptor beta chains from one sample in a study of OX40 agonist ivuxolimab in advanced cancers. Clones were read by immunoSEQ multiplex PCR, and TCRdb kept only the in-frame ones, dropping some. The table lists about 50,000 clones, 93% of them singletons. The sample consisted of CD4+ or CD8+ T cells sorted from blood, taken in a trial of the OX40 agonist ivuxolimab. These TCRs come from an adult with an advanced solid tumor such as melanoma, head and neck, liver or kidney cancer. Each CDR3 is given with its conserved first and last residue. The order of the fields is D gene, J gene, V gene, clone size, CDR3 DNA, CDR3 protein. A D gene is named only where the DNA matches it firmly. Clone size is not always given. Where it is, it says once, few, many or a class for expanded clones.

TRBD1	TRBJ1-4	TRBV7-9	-	TGTGCCAGCAGCTTGTTGGGACAGGGGAATGAAAAACTGTTTTTT	CASSLLGQGNEKLFF
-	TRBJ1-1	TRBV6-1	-	TGTGCCTCCCGGGATATGAACCCTGAAGCTTTCTTT	CASRDMNPEAFF
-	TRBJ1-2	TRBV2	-	TGTGCCAGCAGCCCAGCTGAGGGGTACTATGGCTACACCTTC	CASSPAEGYYGYTF
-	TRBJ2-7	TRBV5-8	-	TGTGCCAGCAGCTCTGACACATTCTACGAGCAGTACTTC	CASSSDTFYEQYF
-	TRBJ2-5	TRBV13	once	TGTGCCAGCAGCTTAGCGGGGTGGGGTGACCGGGAGACCCAGTACTTC	CASSLAGWGDRETQYF
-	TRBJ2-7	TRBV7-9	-	TGTGCCAGCAGCTTTCTAGCCCTGGAAGCCCCCTACGAGCAGTACTTC	CASSFLALEAPYEQYF
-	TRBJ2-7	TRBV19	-	TGTGCCAGTAGTACCATACGGGGTTTTGTCGAGCAGTACTTC	CASSTIRGFVEQYF
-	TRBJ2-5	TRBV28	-	TGTGCCAGCAGTACTTTGACCACTACAGGTCCCCAGTACTTC	CASSTLTTTGPQYF
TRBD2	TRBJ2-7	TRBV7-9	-	TGTGCCAGCAGCTCCACTCTAGCGGGAACTTACGAGCAGTACTTC	CASSSTLAGTYEQYF
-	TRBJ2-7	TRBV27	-	TGTGCCAGCAGTTCCCCAACAGGGAGCTCCTACGAGCAGTACTTC	CASSSPTGSSYEQYF
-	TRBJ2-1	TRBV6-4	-	TGTGCCCGGCACGGGCAGCAGTTCTTC	CARHGQQFF
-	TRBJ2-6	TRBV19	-	TGTGCCAGTATTGGGGCCAACGTCCTGACTTTC	CASIGANVLTF
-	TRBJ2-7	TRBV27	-	TGTGCCAGCAGCCCAACCACAAGGGGCGGCGAGCAGTACTTC	CASSPTTRGGEQYF
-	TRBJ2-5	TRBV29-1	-	TGCAGCGTTGGGCCGACTGAAGAGACCCAGTACTTC	CSVGPTEETQYF
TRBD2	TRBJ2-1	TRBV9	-	TGTGCCAGCAGCGTCGAGACTAGCCGCCCCGACAATGAGCAGTTCTTC	CASSVETSRPDNEQFF
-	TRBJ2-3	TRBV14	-	TGTGCCAGCAGCCAAGATCGGTACAGGGGGGGTACAGATACGCAGTATTTT	CASSQDRYRGGTDTQYF
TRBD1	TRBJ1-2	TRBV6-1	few	TGTGCCAGCAGTGAATACCGGACAGGGGGGAGCTATGGCTACACCTTC	CASSEYRTGGSYGYTF
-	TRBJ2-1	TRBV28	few	TGTGCCGGATACAATGAGCAGTTCTTC	CAGYNEQFF
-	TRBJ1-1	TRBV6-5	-	TGTGCCAGCAGTTACTCAAGCAGGGCGGACACTGAAGCTTTCTTT	CASSYSSRADTEAFF
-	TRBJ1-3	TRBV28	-	TGTGCCAGCAGTCCTCCCAGAGGGCTCGGAAACACCATATATTTT	CASSPPRGLGNTIYF
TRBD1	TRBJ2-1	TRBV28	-	TGTGCCAGCAGTATGACCCCGGGACAGGGATACAATGAGCAGTTCTTC	CASSMTPGQGYNEQFF
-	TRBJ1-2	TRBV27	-	TGTGCCAGCACCCTCTATTATAACAGCCAGTATGGCTACACCTTC	CASTLYYNSQYGYTF
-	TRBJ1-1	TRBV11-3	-	TGTGCCAGCGGGGAGACAGGGAACACTGAAGCTTTCTTT	CASGETGNTEAFF
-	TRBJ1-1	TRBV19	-	TGTGCCAGTAGATTTTCGGCTGAAGCTTTCTTT	CASRFSAEAFF
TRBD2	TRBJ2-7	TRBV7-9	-	TGTGCCAGCAGCTTGCCCCCTAGCGGGAGTAGTTACGAGCAGTACTTC	CASSLPPSGSSYEQYF
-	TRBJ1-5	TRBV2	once	TGTGCCAGCAGTGTTAATGACGACCGCACGCAGCCCCAGCATTTT	CASSVNDDRTQPQHF
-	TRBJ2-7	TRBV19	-	TGTGCCAGTAGTGACGCATACGAGCAGTACTTC	CASSDAYEQYF
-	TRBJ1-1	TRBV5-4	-	TGTGCCAGCAGCTTGACAGTCCAGAGTGAAGCTTTCTTT	CASSLTVQSEAFF
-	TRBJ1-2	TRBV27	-	TGTGCCAGCGCCGGGGAAGGGGTGGGCAGGTATGGCTACACCTTC	CASAGEGVGRYGYTF
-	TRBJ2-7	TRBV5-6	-	TGTGCCAGCAGCTTGGGGGACTACGAGCAGTACTTC	CASSLGDYEQYF
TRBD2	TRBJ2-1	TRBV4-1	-	TGCGCCAGCAGCCCTGGGGGGGTTGCCTACAATGAGCAGTTCTTC	CASSPGGVAYNEQFF